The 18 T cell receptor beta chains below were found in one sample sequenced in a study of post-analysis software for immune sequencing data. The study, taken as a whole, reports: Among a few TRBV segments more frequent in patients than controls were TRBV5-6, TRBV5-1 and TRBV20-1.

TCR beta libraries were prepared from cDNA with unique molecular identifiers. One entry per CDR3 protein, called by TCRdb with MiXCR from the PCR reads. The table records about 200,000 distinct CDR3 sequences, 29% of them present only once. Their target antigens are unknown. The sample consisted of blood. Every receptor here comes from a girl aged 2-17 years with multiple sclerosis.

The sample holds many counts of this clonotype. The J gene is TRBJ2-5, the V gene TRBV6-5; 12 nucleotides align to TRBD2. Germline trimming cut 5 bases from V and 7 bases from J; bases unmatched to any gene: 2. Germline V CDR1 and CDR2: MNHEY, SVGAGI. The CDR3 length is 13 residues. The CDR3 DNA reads TGTGCCAGCAGTGCGGGACTAGCGGGGACCCAGTACTTC. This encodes CASSAGLAGTQYF.

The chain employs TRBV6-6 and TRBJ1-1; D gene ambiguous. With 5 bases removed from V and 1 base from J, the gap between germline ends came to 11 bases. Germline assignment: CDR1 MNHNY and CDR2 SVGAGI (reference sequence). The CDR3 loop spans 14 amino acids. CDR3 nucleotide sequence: TGTGCCAGCAGTCCAGGACCGCCGAACACTGAAGCTTTCTTT. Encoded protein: CASSPGPPNTEAFF.

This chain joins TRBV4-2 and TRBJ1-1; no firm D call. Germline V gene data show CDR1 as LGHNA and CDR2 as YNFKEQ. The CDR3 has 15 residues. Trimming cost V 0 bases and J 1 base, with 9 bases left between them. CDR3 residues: CASSQDGWGNTEAFF. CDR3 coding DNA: TGTGCCAGCAGCCAAGATGGGTGGGGGAACACTGAAGCTTTCTTT.

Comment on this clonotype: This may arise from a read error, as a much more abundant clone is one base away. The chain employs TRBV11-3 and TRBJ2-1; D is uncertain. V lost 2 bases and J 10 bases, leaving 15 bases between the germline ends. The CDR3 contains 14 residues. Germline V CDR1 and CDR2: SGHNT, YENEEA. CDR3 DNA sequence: TGTGCCAGCAGCTTAACTTTTAGGGCGGTCGAGCAGTTCTTC. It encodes CASSLTFRAVEQFF.

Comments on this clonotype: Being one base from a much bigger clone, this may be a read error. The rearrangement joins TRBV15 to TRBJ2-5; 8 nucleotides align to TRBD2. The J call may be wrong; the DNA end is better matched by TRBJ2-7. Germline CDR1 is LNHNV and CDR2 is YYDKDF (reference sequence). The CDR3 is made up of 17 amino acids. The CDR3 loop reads CATSRDTYLAGTYEQYF. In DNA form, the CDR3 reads TGTGCCACCAGCAGAGATACTTACCTAGCGGGCACCTACGAGCAGTACTTC.

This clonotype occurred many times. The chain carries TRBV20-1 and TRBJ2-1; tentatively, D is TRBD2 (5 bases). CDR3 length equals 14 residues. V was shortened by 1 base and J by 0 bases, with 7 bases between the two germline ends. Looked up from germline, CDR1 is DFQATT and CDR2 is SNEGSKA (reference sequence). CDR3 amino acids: CSARVAHSYNEQFF. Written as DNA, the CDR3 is TGCAGTGCTAGAGTAGCGCACTCCTACAATGAGCAGTTCTTC.

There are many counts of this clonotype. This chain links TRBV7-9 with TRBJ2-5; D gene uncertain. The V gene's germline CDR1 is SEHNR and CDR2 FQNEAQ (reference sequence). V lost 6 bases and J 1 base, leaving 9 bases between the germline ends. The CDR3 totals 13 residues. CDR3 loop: CASRRLLQETQYF. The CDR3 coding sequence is TGTGCCAGCAGAAGACTGCTCCAAGAGACCCAGTACTTC.

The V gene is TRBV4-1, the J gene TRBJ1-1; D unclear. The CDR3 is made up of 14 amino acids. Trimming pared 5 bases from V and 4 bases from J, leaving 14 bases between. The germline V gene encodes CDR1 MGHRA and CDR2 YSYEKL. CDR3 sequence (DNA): TGCGCCAGCAGCGGGATGGAGGGAACCACTGAAGCTTTCTTT. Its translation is CASSGMEGTTEAFF.

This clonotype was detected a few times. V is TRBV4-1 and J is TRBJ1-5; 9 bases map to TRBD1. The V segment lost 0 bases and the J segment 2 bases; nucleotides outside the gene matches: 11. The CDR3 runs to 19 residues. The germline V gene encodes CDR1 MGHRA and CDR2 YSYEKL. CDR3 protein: CASSQERAKGQGGNQPQHF. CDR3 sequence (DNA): TGCGCCAGCAGCCAAGAGAGGGCCAAGGGACAGGGTGGCAATCAGCCCCAGCATTTT.

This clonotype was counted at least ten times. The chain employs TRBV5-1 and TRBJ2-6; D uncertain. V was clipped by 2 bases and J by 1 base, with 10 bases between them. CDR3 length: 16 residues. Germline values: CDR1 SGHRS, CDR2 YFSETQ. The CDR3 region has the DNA TGCGCCAGCAGCTTTCGGACCGGTTCTGGGGCCAACGTCCTGACTTTC. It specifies CASSFRTGSGANVLTF.

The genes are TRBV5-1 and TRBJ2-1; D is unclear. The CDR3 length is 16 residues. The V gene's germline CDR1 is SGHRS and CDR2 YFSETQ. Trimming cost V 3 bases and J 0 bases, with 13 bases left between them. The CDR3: CASSSPATSSYNEQFF. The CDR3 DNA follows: TGCGCCAGCAGCTCGCCGGCTACCAGCTCCTACAATGAGCAGTTCTTC.

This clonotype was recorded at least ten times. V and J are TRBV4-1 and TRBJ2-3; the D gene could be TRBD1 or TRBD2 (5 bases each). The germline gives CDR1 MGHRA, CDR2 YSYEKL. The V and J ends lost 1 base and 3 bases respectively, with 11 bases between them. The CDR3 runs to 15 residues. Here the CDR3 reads CASSQAGQGTDTQYF. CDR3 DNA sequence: TGCGCCAGCAGCCAAGCGGGGCAAGGGACAGATACGCAGTATTTT.

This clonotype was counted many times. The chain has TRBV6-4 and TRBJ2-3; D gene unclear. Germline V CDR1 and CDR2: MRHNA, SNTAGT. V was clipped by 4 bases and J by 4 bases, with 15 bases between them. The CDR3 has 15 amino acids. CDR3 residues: CASSAKPAGPDTQYF. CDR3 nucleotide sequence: TGTGCCAGCAGTGCCAAACCGGCAGGTCCAGATACGCAGTATTTT.

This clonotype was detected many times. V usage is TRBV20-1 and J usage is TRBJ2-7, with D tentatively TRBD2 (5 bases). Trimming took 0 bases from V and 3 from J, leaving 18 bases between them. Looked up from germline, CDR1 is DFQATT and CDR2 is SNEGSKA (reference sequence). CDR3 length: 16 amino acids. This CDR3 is CSARDQSGGPHYEQYF. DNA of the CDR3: TGCAGTGCTAGAGATCAAAGCGGCGGGCCTCACTACGAGCAGTACTTC.

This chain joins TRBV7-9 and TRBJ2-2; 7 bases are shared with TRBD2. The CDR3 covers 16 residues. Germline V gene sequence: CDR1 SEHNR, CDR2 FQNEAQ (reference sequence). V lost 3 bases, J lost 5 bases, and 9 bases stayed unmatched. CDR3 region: CASSFWTAGATGELFF. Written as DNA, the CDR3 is TGTGCCAGCAGCTTTTGGACGGCGGGAGCGACCGGGGAGCTGTTTTTT.

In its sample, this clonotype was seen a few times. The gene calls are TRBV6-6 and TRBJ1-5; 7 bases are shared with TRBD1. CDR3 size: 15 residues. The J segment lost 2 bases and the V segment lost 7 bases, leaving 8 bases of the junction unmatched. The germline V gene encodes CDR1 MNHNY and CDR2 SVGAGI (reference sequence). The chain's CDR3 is CASMSQGSRNQPQHF. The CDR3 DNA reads TGTGCCAGCATGTCACAGGGGAGTCGCAATCAGCCCCAGCATTTT.

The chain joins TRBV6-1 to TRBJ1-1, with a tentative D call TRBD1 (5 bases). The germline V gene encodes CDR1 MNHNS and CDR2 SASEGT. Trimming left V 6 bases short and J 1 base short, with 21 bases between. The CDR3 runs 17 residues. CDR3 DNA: TGTGCCAGCAGCCTCCGAGGGGAGAGATCACGGAACACTGAAGCTTTCTTT. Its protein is CASSLRGERSRNTEAFF.

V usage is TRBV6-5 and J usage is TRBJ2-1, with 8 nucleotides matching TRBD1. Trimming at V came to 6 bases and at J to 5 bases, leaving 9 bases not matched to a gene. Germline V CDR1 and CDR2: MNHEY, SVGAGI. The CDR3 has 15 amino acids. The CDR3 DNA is TGTGCCAGCAGCGACCACACAGGGGGTAACAATGAGCAGTTCTTC. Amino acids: CASSDHTGGNNEQFF.